This T cell receptor beta chain stems from a study of tumor-infiltrating lymphocytes in primary liver carcinoma (dated by TCRdb to about 2017). Study-wide context: Between late 2015 and March 2016, 4 or 5 patients in China with histopathologically diagnosed primary liver carcinoma had their tumors surgically resected. The five patients, three men and two women aged 30 to 69 years, had hepatocellular carcinoma (four) or combined HCC and intrahepatic cholangiocarcinoma (one). The five patients had tumors of stage T1-T3 N0M0, with maximum diameters ranging from roughly 4.2 to 11 cm. Samples yielded roughly 3.65 to 7.5 million productive TCRbeta reads; read depth did not differ significantly between tissue types. TCRbeta repertoire sequencing, expression microarrays and whole-exome sequencing were combined in the study across five regions of each liver tumor, with adjacent normal tissue and blood also included. A total of 35 or so specimens from 5 patients underwent TCRbeta repertoire sequencing, comprising some 25 tumor regions, 5 adjacent noncancerous liver tissues and 5 peripheral blood samples. Repertoires from technical replicates were highly reproducible, with mean shared-clone rates about 0.86 and correlation coefficients above 0.95. Here is what the overall study found, with its caveats: Compared with blood, tumors had a significantly larger share of the repertoire taken up by the top 250 clones (p = 0.039). The study included only five patients, and the authors note findings should be validated in a larger study. Repertoire overlap was higher between tumor regions (mean around 36%) than tumor-adjacent (approximately 17%) or tumor-blood (approximately 15%) pairs, consistent with antigen-driven expansion. Since the samples were bulk and unsorted, there was no way to compare CD4+ and CD8+ T cell repertoires. Only the TCR beta chain was sequenced, which likely underestimates true repertoire diversity because unpaired alpha chains were not captured.

Blood RNA was extracted from unsorted whole blood with TRIzol reagent; germline DNA came from the DNeasy Blood & Tissue kit. At the time of sampling, the patients were treatment-naive and had chronic HBV infection. About 4 milliliters of peripheral blood were collected into K2EDTA tubes before surgery. TCRbeta-specific cDNA was reverse-transcribed from approximately 460 ng total RNA using a constant-region primer and ProtoScript II reverse transcriptase. TCRbeta libraries were built with three nested multiplex PCR rounds, a slightly modified ARM-PCR procedure. Each of the first two PCR rounds ran for approximately 10 cycles and used multiplex TRBV1-TRBV30 forward primers together with a Cbeta reverse primer. A final 25-cycle PCR with Deep VentR polymerase added sample barcodes and Illumina adapters. Before sequencing, amplicons of 200-500 bp were purified from gel using a QIAquick gel extraction kit. An Illumina HiSeq 2500 was used to sequence the TCRbeta amplicons, generating 250-bp paired-end reads. The original pipeline was this. Reads were quality-trimmed with Trimmomatic v0.33, and paired reads were merged with FLASH v1.2.11 to recover full CDR3 sequences. V, D and J germline segments were assigned to the rearranged TCRbeta sequences using MiGEC v1.2.1b. Clonotype statistics and Shannon-Wiener diversity indices were computed with VDJtools v1.0.0. Except for diversity analysis, only the 250 most abundant clonotypes of each sample were used in subsequent analyses to reduce sampling bias. TCRdb trimmed public reads at Q25 via fastp, called clones via MiXCR and kept in-frame beta chains. Each CDR3 protein appears once, grouped with its most common genes and DNA. TCRdb, not the original authors, processed these V and J calls. For this sample there are 300,000 to 400,000 distinct CDR3 sequences; 65% appear just once. Together, the top ten hold about 6.5% of the sample.

CDR1 and CDR2, looked up from the germline V gene (reference sequence), are MNHNY and SVGAGI. Trimming at the junction amounts to 1 base on V and 7 bases on J, and the germline ends lie 4 bases apart. The CDR3 holds 12 amino acids from the cysteine to the phenylalanine. Solely the CDR3 DNA is kept, with 36 bases framed from the first base. A word on this clonotype: Its binding antigen is unknown. No quality values exist for individual bases; no much larger clone is one base distant.

Sequencing was carried out using peripheral blood. The rearrangement combines TRBV6-6 with TRBJ2-2; a confident D gene designation cannot be given. The source of this sequence is a middle-aged man with primary liver carcinoma and hepatitis B virus infection. The CDR3 region reads CASSYFVGELFF. The nucleotide sequence reads as follows: TGTGCCAGCAGTTACTTTGTCGGGGAGCTGTTTTTT.